Described below is a single T cell receptor (beta chain) sequence and its context. As yet, its antigen is unknown. This sample was taken from a study of CD8 T cells in ankylosing spondylitis. Study-wide points: Reportedly, significant enrichment of disease-linked clones occurred in matched ankylosing spondylitis synovial fluid.

Germline V CDR1 and CDR2: MNHNS, SASEGT. The CDR3 has 15 amino acids. The V end was cut by 6 bases, the J end by 0 bases, with 12 bases between. Using quantitative 5'-RACE with molecular barcodes, the authors made TCR beta libraries. TCRdb processed the 5' RACE reads anew with MiXCR; each CDR3 protein has one entry. The sample lists some 250,000 distinct CDR3 sequences; about 10% were seen once. This chain uses TRBV6-1 with TRBJ1-3; D is uncertain. Sequences were obtained from blood, either unsorted or a sorted T cell fraction (not recorded which). This clonotype was sampled from a male donor with ankylosing spondylitis or in good health (not recorded which). The DNA for the CDR3 is TGTGCCAGCAGCCCAAGCTCTAGCTCTGGAAACACCATATATTTT. This codes for CASSPSSSSGNTIYF.